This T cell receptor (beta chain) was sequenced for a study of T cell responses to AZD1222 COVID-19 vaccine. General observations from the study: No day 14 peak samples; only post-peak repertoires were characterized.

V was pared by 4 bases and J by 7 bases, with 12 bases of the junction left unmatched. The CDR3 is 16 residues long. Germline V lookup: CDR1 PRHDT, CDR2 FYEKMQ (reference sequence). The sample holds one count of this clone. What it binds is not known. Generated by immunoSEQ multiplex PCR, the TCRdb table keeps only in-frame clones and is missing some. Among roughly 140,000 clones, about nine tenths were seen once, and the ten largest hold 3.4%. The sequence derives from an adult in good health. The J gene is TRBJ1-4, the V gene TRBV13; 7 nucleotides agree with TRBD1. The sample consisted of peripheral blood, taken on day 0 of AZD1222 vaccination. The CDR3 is CASSSSGTAYSEKLFF. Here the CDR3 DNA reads TGTGCCAGCAGCTCTTCCGGGACAGCGTACTCTGAAAAACTGTTTTTT. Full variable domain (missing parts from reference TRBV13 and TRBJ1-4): AAGVIQSPRHLIKEKRETATLKCYPIPRHDTVYWYQQGPGQDPQFLISFYEKMQSDKGSIPDRFSAQQFSDYHSELNMSSLELGDSALYFCASSSSGTAYSEKLFFGSGTQLSVL.